This T cell receptor (beta chain) was recovered during a study of blood T cell repertoires in COVID-19. Here immunoSEQ multiplex PCR was the method, and the copy in TCRdb shows in-frame clones only, minus some. The table records 110,000 to 150,000 clones, around 83% of them present only once. Material for sequencing was PBMCs or T cells enriched from blood (not recorded which). This sequence was found in a man in his fifties who had recovered from COVID-19.

CDR3 DNA sequence: TGTGCCAGCAGCTCAGGGGGAAGGGGCGAGCAGTACTTC. Protein product: CASSSGGRGEQYF. This sequence joins TRBV11-2 and TRBJ2-7, with 7 bases lining up with TRBD1. Germline assignment: CDR1 SGHAT and CDR2 FQNNGV. The CDR3 consists of 13 residues. With V trimmed by 4 bases and J by 6 bases, 6 bases remained unmatched.